This TCR beta chain derives from a study of blood T cell repertoires in COVID-19. About the study: Researchers got acute and convalescent COVID-19 samples from the United States, Italy and Spain. The cDNA or gDNA used as material had been derived from T cells, B-cell-depleted T cells, or PBMCs.

In the original processing: Scientists estimated how many nucleated cells there were by amplifying reference gene primers. Clones were read by immunoSEQ multiplex PCR, and TCRdb kept only the in-frame ones, dropping some. V, J and clone size were drawn from that table, and D and trimming were deduced from the DNA. This table holds about 130,000 clones, roughly four fifths found once. CDR3 length: 13 amino acids. Germline V gives CDR1 LNHNV, CDR2 YYDKDF (reference sequence). J was trimmed by 4 bases and V by 8 bases; bases with no gene match: 5. What was sequenced was peripheral blood. The V call is TRBV15, the J call TRBJ1-2; 9 bases agree with TRBD1. This TCR was recovered from a human donor in a cohort sampled during active COVID-19. Written as DNA, the CDR3 is TGTGCCACCCGGGACAGGGAAGGCTATGGCTACACCTTC. This encodes CATRDREGYGYTF.